This T cell receptor (beta chain) comes out of a study of T-cell reconstitution after alpha-beta-depleted transplantation in children. Regarding the study as a whole: Some patients owed their high day-60 TCRbeta diversity to surviving recipient T cells and thymic progenitors. T-cell counts and diversity were attributed mostly to newly produced T cells one year after transplant. Alpha-beta T cells about two months after transplant reportedly derived from several hundred expanded graft clones.

Unique molecular identifiers tagged the TCRbeta library. TCRdb recomputed calls from the PCR reads with MiXCR, one row per CDR3 protein. The sample lists a few hundred thousand distinct CDR3 sequences, approximately 20% seen once, with 9.5% to 12% in the top ten. This clonotype showed up just a few times. The target antigen is unknown. The V and J ends lost 5 bases and 4 bases respectively, with 11 bases between them. The CDR3 runs to 14 residues. CDR1 ENHRY and CDR2 SYGVKD come from the germline V gene. The material was PBMCs, mostly from graft donor cells, obtained 180 days after TCRalphabeta/CD19-depleted stem cell transplant. The chain links TRBV10-3 to TRBJ1-4; D not resolved. This clonotype was sampled from a male patient aged 10 to 17 who had a stem cell transplant for acute lymphoblastic leukemia, so the T cells may come from the graft donor. As DNA, the CDR3 is TGTGCCATCAGTTCCGGCGGTTTTAATGAAAAACTGTTTTTT. Amino acids: CAISSGGFNEKLFF.